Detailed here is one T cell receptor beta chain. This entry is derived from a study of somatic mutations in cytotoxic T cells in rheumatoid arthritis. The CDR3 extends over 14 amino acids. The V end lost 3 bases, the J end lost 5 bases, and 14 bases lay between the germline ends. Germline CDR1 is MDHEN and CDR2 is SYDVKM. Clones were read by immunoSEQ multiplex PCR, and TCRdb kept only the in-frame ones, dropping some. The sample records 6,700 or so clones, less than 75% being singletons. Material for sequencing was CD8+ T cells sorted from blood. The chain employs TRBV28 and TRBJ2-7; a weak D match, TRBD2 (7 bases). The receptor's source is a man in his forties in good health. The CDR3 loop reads CASSLVQGRDEQYF. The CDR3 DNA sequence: TGTGCCAGCAGTTTGGTTCAGGGGAGGGACGAGCAGTACTTC.